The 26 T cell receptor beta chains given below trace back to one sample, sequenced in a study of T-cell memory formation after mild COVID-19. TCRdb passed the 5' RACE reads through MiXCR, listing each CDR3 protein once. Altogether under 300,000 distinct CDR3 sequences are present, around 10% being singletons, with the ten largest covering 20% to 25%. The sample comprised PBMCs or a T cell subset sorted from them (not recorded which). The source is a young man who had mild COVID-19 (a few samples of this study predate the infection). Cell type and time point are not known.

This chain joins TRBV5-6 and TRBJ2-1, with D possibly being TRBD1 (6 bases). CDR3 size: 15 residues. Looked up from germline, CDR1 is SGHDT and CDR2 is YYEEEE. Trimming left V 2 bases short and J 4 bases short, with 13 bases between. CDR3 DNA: TGTGCCAGCAGCTTAAGTCCGGGACATTACAATGAGCAGTTCTTC. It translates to CASSLSPGHYNEQFF.

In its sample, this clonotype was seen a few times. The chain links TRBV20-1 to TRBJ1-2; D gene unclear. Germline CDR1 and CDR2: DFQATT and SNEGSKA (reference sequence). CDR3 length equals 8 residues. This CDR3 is CSRRGYTF. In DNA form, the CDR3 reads TGCAGCCGGCGAGGCTACACCTTC.

The CDR3 region has the DNA TGTGCCAGCAATCCTAGTGGGCGCACAGATACGCAGTATTTT. Translated: CASNPSGRTDTQYF. The rearrangement joins TRBV7-2 to TRBJ2-3; no definite D call. CDR1 and CDR2 (germline): SGHTA, FQGNSA. This CDR3 contains 14 residues. The V and J ends lost 7 bases and 1 base respectively, with 12 bases between them.

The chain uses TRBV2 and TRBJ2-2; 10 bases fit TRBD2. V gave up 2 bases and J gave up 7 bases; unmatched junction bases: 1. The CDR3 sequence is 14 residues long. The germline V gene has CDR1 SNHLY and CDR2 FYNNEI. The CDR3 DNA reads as TGTGCCAGCAGTGAAAGACTAGCGGGCGGGGAGCTGTTTTTT. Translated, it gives CASSERLAGGELFF.

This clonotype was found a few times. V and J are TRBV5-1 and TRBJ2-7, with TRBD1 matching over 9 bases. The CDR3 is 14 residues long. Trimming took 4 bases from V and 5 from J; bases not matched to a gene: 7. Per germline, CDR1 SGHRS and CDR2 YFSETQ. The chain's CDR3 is CASSPGQGSNEQYV. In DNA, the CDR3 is TGCGCCAGCAGCCCCGGACAGGGGAGTAACGAGCAGTACGTC.

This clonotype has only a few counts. CDR3 residues: CASSLEGRGRGYTF. The CDR3 DNA reads as TGTGCCAGCAGCTTAGAGGGCAGGGGTCGTGGCTACACCTTC. The chain links TRBV7-2 to TRBJ1-2, with a tentative D call TRBD1 (6 bases). Per germline, CDR1 SGHTA and CDR2 FQGNSA. The CDR3 has 14 amino acids. Trimming pared 1 base from V and 7 bases from J, leaving 13 bases between.

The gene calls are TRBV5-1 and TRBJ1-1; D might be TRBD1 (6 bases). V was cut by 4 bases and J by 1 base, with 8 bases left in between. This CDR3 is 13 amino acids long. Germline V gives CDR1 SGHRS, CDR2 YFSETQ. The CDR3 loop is CASSQGQNTEAFF. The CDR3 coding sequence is TGCGCCAGCAGCCAGGGACAGAACACTGAAGCTTTCTTT. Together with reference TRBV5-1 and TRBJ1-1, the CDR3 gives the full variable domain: KAGVTQTPRYLIKTRGQQVTLSCSPISGHRSVSWYQQTPGQGLQFLFEYFSETQRNKGNFPGRFSGRQFSNSRSEMNVSTLELGDSALYLCASSQGQNTEAFFGQGTRLTVV.

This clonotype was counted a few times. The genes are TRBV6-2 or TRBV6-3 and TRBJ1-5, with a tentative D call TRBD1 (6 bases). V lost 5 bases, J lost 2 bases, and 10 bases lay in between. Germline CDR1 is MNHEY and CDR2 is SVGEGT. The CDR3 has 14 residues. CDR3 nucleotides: TGTGCCAGCAGTCGACAGGCAGGCAATCAGCCCCAGCATTTT. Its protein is CASSRQAGNQPQHF.

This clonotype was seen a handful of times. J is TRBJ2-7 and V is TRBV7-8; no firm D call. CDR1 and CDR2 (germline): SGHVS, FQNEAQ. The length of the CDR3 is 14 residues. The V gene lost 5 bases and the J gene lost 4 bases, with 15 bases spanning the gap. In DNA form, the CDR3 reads TGTGCCAGCAGCGCGAGGACCACTACTTACGAGCAGTACGTC. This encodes CASSARTTTYEQYV.

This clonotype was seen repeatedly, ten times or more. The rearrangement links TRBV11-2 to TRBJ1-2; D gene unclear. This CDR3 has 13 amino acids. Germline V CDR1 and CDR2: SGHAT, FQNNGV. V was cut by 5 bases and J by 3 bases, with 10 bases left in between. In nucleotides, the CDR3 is TGTGCCAGCAGCCAAGACCCCGACTATGGCTACACCTTC. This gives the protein CASSQDPDYGYTF.

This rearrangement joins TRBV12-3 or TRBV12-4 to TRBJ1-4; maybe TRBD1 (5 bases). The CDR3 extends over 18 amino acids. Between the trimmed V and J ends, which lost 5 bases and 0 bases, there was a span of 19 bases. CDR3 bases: TGTGCCAGCAGTCTTTCCCTGGGGGATCCCCCAACTAATGAAAAACTGTTTTTT. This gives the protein CASSLSLGDPPTNEKLFF.

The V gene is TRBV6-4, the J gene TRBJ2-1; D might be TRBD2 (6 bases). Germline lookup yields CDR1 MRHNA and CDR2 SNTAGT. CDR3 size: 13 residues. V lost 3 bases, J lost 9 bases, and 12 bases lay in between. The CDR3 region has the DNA TGTGCCAGCAGTGATGGAGGGTGGGGTGAGCAGTTCTTC. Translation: CASSDGGWGEQFF.

CDR3 residues: CASQGVTGEQFF. The CDR3, as DNA: TGTGCCAGTCAGGGGGTGACGGGTGAGCAGTTCTTC. The J gene is TRBJ2-1, the V gene TRBV6-5; TRBD1 agrees at 7 bases. The CDR3 is 12 residues long. V trimming: 9 bases; J trimming: 9 bases; junction bases outside the gene matches: 8. Germline V CDR1 and CDR2: MNHEY, SVGAGI.

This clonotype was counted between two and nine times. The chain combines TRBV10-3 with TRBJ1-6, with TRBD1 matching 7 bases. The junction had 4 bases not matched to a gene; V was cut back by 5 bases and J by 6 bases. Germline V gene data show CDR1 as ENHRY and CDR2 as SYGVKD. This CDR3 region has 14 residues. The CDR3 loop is CAISTGDSNSPLHF. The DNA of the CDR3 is TGTGCCATCAGTACTGGGGACAGTAATTCACCCCTCCACTTT.

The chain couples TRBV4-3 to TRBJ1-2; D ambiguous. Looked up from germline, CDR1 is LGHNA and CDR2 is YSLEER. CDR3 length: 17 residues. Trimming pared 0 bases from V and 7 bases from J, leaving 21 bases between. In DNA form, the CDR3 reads TGCGCCAGCAGCCAAGAAGTCTTTAATCGGGGATCCGGTGGCTACACCTTC. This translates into CASSQEVFNRGSGGYTF.

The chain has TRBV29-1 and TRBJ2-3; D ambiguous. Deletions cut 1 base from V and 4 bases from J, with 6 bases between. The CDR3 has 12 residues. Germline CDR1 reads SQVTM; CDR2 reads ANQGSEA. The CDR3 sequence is CSVEGVADTQYF. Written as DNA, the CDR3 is TGCAGCGTTGAAGGGGTCGCAGATACGCAGTATTTT.

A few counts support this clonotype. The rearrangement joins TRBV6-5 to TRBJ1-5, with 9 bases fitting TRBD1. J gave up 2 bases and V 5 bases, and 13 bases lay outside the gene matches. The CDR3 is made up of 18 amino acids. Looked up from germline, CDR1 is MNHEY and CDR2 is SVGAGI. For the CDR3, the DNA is TGTGCCAGCAGTACTTCTTACGTCCGGGACAGGGGCAATCAGCCCCAGCATTTT. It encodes CASSTSYVRDRGNQPQHF.

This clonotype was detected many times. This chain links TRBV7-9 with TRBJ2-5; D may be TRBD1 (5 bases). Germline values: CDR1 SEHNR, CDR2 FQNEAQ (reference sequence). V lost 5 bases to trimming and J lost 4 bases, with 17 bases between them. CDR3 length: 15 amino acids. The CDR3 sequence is CASSRGADGRETQYF. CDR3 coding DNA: TGTGCCAGCAGCCGTGGGGCAGACGGGCGAGAGACCCAGTACTTC. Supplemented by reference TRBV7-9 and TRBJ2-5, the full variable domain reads DTGVSQNPRHKITKRGQNVTFRCDPISEHNRLYWYRQTLGQGPEFLTYFQNEAQLEKSRLLSDRFSAERPKGSFSTLEIQRTEQGDSAMYLCASSRGADGRETQYFGPGTRLLVL.

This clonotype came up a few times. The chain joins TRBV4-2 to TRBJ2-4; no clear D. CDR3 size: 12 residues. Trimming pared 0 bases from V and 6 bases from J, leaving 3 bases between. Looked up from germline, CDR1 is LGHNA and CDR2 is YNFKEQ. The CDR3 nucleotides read TGTGCCAGCAGCCAAGACGTAAACATTCAGTACTTC. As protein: CASSQDVNIQYF.

DNA for the CDR3: TGCGCCAGCAGCGCCCTACTAGACAGGGCCTATGGCTACACCTTC. Translated: CASSALLDRAYGYTF. This sequence joins TRBV5-1 and TRBJ1-2, with TRBD1 identical over 7 bases. Germline loops: CDR1 SGHRS, CDR2 YFSETQ. Trimming took 4 bases from V and 4 from J; bases not matched to a gene: 10. The length of the CDR3 is 15 residues.

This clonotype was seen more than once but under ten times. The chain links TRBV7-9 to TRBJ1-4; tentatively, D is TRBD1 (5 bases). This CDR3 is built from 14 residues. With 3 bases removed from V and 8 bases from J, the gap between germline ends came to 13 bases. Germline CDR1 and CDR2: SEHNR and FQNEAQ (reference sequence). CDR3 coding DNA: TGTGCCAGCAGCTTTCGGAGGGGAGGAGAAAAACTGTTTTTT. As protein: CASSFRRGGEKLFF.

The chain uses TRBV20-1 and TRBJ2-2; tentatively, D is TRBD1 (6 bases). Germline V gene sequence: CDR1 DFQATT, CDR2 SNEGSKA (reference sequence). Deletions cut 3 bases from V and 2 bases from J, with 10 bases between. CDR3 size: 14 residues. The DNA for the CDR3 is TGCAGTGCTAGCGACAGGATAAACACCGGGGAGCTGTTTTTT. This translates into CSASDRINTGELFF.

CDR3 DNA: TGTGCCAGCAGCGCTGGGGGTACAGACGAAGCTTTCTTT. It yields the protein CASSAGGTDEAFF. The chain couples TRBV7-3 to TRBJ1-1; perhaps TRBD1 as D (5 bases). This CDR3 contains 13 residues. Deletions cut 5 bases from V and 8 bases from J, with 15 bases between. CDR1 is SGHTA, CDR2 FQGTGA, per germline.

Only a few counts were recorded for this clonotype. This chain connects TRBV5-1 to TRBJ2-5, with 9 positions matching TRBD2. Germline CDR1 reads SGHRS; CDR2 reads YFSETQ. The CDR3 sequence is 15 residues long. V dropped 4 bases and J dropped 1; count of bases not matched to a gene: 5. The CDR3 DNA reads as TGCGCCAGCAGCCCGCGGGGGGGGGTCCAAGAGACCCAGTACTTC. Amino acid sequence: CASSPRGGVQETQYF. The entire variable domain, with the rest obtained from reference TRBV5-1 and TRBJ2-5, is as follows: KAGVTQTPRYLIKTRGQQVTLSCSPISGHRSVSWYQQTPGQGLQFLFEYFSETQRNKGNFPGRFSGRQFSNSRSEMNVSTLELGDSALYLCASSPRGGVQETQYFGPGTRLLVL.

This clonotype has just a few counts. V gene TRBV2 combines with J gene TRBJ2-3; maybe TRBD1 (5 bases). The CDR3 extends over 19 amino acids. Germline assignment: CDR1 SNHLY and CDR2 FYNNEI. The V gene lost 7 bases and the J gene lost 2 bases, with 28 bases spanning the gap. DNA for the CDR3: TGTGCCAGCATTCCCGGTCTGGGGCACTCCTCAGGCTCCACAGATACGCAGTATTTT. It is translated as CASIPGLGHSSGSTDTQYF.

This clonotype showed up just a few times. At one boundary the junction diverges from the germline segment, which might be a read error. The CDR3 sequence: CASSIEGTSEGSAVF. The CDR3 nucleotides read TGTGCCAGTAGTATAGAAGGGACATCGGAGGGTTCCGCGGTTTTT. The V and J genes are TRBV19 and TRBJ1-4; maybe TRBD1 (6 bases). CDR3 size: 15 residues. Germline V gene lookup returns CDR1 LNHDA and CDR2 SQIVND (reference sequence).